This record looks at one T cell receptor beta chain sequence and its context. The antigen is unknown. CDR3 length equals 15 residues. V was pared by 6 bases and J by 2 bases, with 7 bases of the junction left unmatched. Germline assignment: CDR1 MNHEY and CDR2 SMNVEV (reference sequence). The data stem from a study of vaccination effects on CD4 cells after COVID-19. Regarding the study as a whole: Limitations: small convalescent group and missing early post-infection timepoints.

Sequenced by immunoSEQ multiplex PCR; TCRdb stores in-frame clones only, minus some. The table includes approximately 21,000 clones, 55% to 75% detected once. Antigen-specific CD4+ T cells expanded by the ViraFEST assay with viral peptide pools were then sequenced. Culturing for about ten days preceded CD4+ T cell isolation. The study found no prior SARS-CoV-2 infection in the vaccine recipients, who tested negative for nucleocapsid antibodies. Culturing of 2 million to 2.5 million PBMC per well took place with approximately 10 IU/ml IL-2 and approximately 10 ug/ml peptides. Half the medium was swapped for IL-2 medium on days 3 and 7.

The clonotype comes from a human donor who received a COVID-19 vaccine. The gene calls are TRBV27 and TRBJ2-3; TRBD1 aligns across 8 bases. The sample was CD4+ T cells from PBMCs cultured with HCoV-NL63 spike peptides, taken before COVID-19 vaccination. CDR3 DNA: TGTGCCAGCAGCCTCGGGACAGGCTTCACAGATACGCAGTATTTT. Protein product: CASSLGTGFTDTQYF.